Listed here are 14 T cell receptor beta chains from one sample, sequenced in a study of blood T cell repertoires in COVID-19 (dated by TCRdb to about 2020). The library was obtained by the immunoSEQ multiplex PCR assay. The immuneACCESS repertoire file appears here via TCRdb, limited to in-frame rearrangements. These files lack a portion of the clones; in checked studies, under half of the deficit traces to unresolved V genes, and the cause of the others is not known. The sample table lists under 250,000 clones, 83% of them with a count of one. The top ten clonotypes cover around 5.5% of the sample. Sample: peripheral blood. The origin of the receptors is a human donor in a cohort sampled during active COVID-19.

This chain joins TRBV4-1 and TRBJ1-2; 9 nucleotides agree with TRBD1. There are 16 residues in the CDR3. Germline CDR1 MGHRA, CDR2 YSYEKL. V dropped 2 bases and J dropped 2; count of bases not matched to a gene: 6. The CDR3 region is CASSQPRTGANYGYTF. The CDR3 DNA reads as TGCGCCAGCAGCCAACCTCGGACAGGGGCAAACTATGGCTACACCTTC.

The chain carries TRBV30 and TRBJ1-1; 9 nucleotides line up with TRBD1. CDR1 and CDR2 (germline): GTSNPN, SVGIG (reference sequence). CDR3 length equals 15 residues. Losses at the gene ends were 2 bases for V and 5 bases for J; bases not matched to a gene: 9. Here the CDR3 reads CAWSPRTGVGTEAFF. The CDR3 nucleotides read TGTGCCTGGAGTCCCCGGACAGGGGTGGGGACTGAAGCTTTCTTT. Together with reference TRBV30 and TRBJ1-1, the CDR3 gives the full variable domain: SQTIHQWPATLVQPVGSPLSLECTVEGTSNPNLYWYRQAAGRGLQLLFYSVGIGQISSEVPQNLSASRPQDRQFILSSKKLLLSDSGFYLCAWSPRTGVGTEAFFGQGTRLTVV.

This clone has more than one count but fewer than ten. The CDR3 DNA reads as TGTGCCAGCAGTGGGGGAGGTCTGAGGGAGGAAAAAGATACGCAGTATTTT. The encoded protein is CASSGGGLREEKDTQYF. This chain connects TRBV25-1 to TRBJ2-3, with a possible D match to TRBD2 (6 bases). V gave up 4 bases and J gave up 5 bases, with 22 bases separating them. Germline V gene data show CDR1 as MGHDK and CDR2 as SYGVNS. The CDR3 totals 17 residues.

The sample holds a few counts of this clone. This chain joins TRBV7-2 and TRBJ2-3, with D possibly being TRBD2 (5 bases). The CDR3 length is 16 residues. Germline loops: CDR1 SGHTA, CDR2 FQGNSA. V was shortened by 5 bases and J by 1 base, with 16 bases between the two germline ends. The chain's CDR3 is CASSPLPSLGTDTQYF. The CDR3 DNA follows: TGTGCCAGCAGCCCGCTCCCTAGCCTTGGCACAGATACGCAGTATTTT.

Note on this clone: At one of its ends the junction is not consistent with the germline gene, which may arise from a read error. The V call is TRBV28, the J call TRBJ1-5; 7 nucleotides line up with TRBD1. The CDR3 has 14 residues. Germline V gene sequence: CDR1 MDHEN, CDR2 SYDVKM. The chain's CDR3 is CASRTGNSDQPQHF. In nucleotides, the CDR3 is TGTGCCAGCAGGACAGGGAATAGCGATCAGCCCCAGCATTTT.

This clone was seen only a few times. V is TRBV5-6 and J is TRBJ1-5, with 7 bases matching TRBD1. The CDR3 has 15 amino acids. With V trimmed by 5 bases and J by 2 bases, 7 bases remained unmatched. Germline values: CDR1 SGHDT, CDR2 YYEEEE. CDR3 sequence reads: CASSRTGVGNQPQHF. CDR3 in DNA: TGTGCCAGCAGTCGCACAGGGGTCGGCAATCAGCCCCAGCATTTT.

The chain employs TRBV3-1 (or the pseudogene TRBV3-2) and TRBJ2-7; tentative D call: TRBD2 (5 bases). The germline V and J ends were trimmed by 3 bases and 2 bases, with 8 bases remaining between them. Germline CDR1 reads LGHDT; CDR2 reads YNNKEL (reference sequence). This CDR3 is 13 amino acids long. The CDR3 is CASSQAGAYEQYF. The CDR3 bases are TGTGCCAGCAGCCAGGCCGGGGCCTACGAGCAGTACTTC.

This chain uses TRBV27 with TRBJ2-3; 7 bases are shared with TRBD1. This CDR3 contains 15 residues. The V and J ends lost 5 bases and 1 base, in that order; junction bases with no gene match: 6. The germline CDR1 and CDR2 sequences are MNHEY and SMNVEV (reference sequence). CDR3 bases: TGTGCCAGCAGTCCGACAGGGCGGGGCACAGATACGCAGTATTTT. Its protein product is CASSPTGRGTDTQYF.

The chain uses TRBV7-6 and TRBJ1-6; D remains ambiguous. Trimming left V 1 base short and J 11 bases short, with 15 bases between. This CDR3 has 15 amino acids. Germline V gene lookup returns CDR1 SGHVS and CDR2 FNYEAQ. The chain's CDR3 is CASSLDSSRETPLHF. The CDR3 coding sequence is TGTGCCAGCAGCTTAGATTCCAGCCGGGAGACACCCCTCCACTTT.

The V call is TRBV28, the J call TRBJ2-3; 7 bases match TRBD2. CDR1 is MDHEN and CDR2 is SYDVKM in the germline V gene. J lost 3 bases, V lost 9 bases, and 15 bases had no gene match. This CDR3 has 16 amino acids. The CDR3 loop is CASRSSGGSQTDTQYF. In DNA, the CDR3 is TGTGCCAGTAGATCTAGCGGAGGAAGCCAAACAGATACGCAGTATTTT. Supplemented by reference TRBV28 and TRBJ2-3, the full variable domain reads DVKVTQSSRYLVKRTGEKVFLECVQDMDHENMFWYRQDPGLGLRLIYFSYDVKMKEKGDIPEGYSVSREKKERFSLILESASTNQTSMYLCASRSSGGSQTDTQYFGPGTRLTVL.

This chain uses TRBV4-1 with TRBJ2-5; D may be TRBD1 (5 bases). V shed 4 bases and J shed 0 bases, with 9 bases lying between them. This CDR3 contains 14 residues. CDR1 is MGHRA and CDR2 is YSYEKL in the germline V gene. CDR3 region: CASSRKQDQETQYF. CDR3 nucleotides: TGCGCCAGCAGCCGTAAACAGGACCAAGAGACCCAGTACTTC.

The rearrangement uses TRBV10-3 and TRBJ2-2; 9 positions agree with TRBD2. Trimming at V came to 10 bases and at J to 3 bases, leaving 3 bases not matched to a gene. CDR1 is ENHRY and CDR2 is SYGVKD in the germline V gene. The CDR3 is 13 amino acids. CDR3 sequence: CATVAGDTGELFF. In DNA form, the CDR3 reads TGTGCCACTGTAGCGGGAGACACCGGGGAGCTGTTTTTT.

J is TRBJ1-4 and V is TRBV28; 10 bases agree with TRBD1. V trimming: 7 bases; J trimming: 8 bases; junction bases outside the gene matches: 10. Per the germline V gene, CDR1 is MDHEN and CDR2 is SYDVKM. This CDR3 comprises 15 residues. This CDR3 reads CASNSPGQGNEKLFF. The CDR3 coding sequence is TGTGCCAGCAATTCTCCGGGACAGGGGAACGAAAAACTGTTTTTT.

The chain carries TRBV19 and TRBJ2-1; 8 bases line up with TRBD1. Trimming took 0 bases from V and 2 from J; bases not matched to a gene: 3. Germline CDR1 is LNHDA and CDR2 is SQIVND (reference sequence). The CDR3 loop spans 16 amino acids. For the CDR3, the DNA is TGTGCCAGTAGTATAGAATTGGGACAGGCCTACAATGAGCAGTTCTTC. It yields the protein CASSIELGQAYNEQFF.